This T cell receptor beta chain was sequenced in a study of T cells in tumors after PD-1 blockade. Sequenced by immunoSEQ multiplex PCR; TCRdb stores in-frame clones only, minus some. Among 11,000 or so clones listed, roughly 63% were seen once. The CDR3 sequence is 17 residues long. Germline values: CDR1 SGHVS, CDR2 FNYEAQ. The V gene end was trimmed by 5 bases and the J gene end by 6 bases; junction bases not matched to a gene: 12. The receptor was isolated from a human donor with basal cell carcinoma. Sequenced here: tumor tissue, sampled before anti-PD-1 treatment. V usage is TRBV7-6 and J usage is TRBJ2-2, with TRBD2 matching over 10 bases. CDR3 in DNA: TGTGCCAGCAGCCCGAGTTCTAGCGGGAGAAACCCCGGGGAGCTGTTTTTT. Translating gives CASSPSSSGRNPGELFF.